This T cell receptor (beta chain) was sequenced in a study of identical twins (dated by TCRdb to between 2015 and 2016). Regarding the research as a whole: The study deep-sequenced TCR alpha and beta repertoires from monozygotic twins, unrelated adults of various ages and cord blood to test whether fetal clonotypes persist. To rule out contamination, replicate twin experiments were performed at different times with different library preparation protocols. The study at large found these results: Recombination models systematically underestimated out-of-frame TCR alpha sharing in monozygotic twins but agreed with sharing between unrelated individuals. In beta out-of-frame sequences, excess twin sharing was weaker, because having fewer shared sequences lowered the signal-to-noise ratio. Because the same donors could not be followed over many years, the conclusions depended on cross-sectional statistical analysis. Fewer insertions were carried by abundant cord blood beta clonotypes; a weaker similar trend was observed in young adult naive repertoires, while no such trend was observed in memory repertoires. Compared with coincidental sharing between unrelated individuals, out-of-frame TCR alpha sequences shared between twins showed an excess of sequences with low generation probability. Invariant T cells such as MAIT and iNKT could partly confound zero-insertion analyses, though diverse VJ usage argued against this for most clonotypes.

Every donor in the study was a healthy Caucasian. The twin cohort comprised three pairs of female monozygotic twins, all aged about 18 to 29 years. CD4+ and CD8+ T cell populations were isolated with positive isolation kits from Invitrogen. Deletion took 0 bases off V and 0 bases off J, with a span of 13 bases between the germline ends. CDR1 and CDR2 (DFQATT, SNEGSKA) derive from the germline V gene (reference sequence). The CDR3 measures 16 amino acids from cysteine to phenylalanine. Solely the CDR3 DNA is kept, with 48 bases framed from the first base. With regard to this clonotype: Which antigen it targets is not known. Base quality data are lacking; no much larger clone is found one base away.

The method was 5' RACE. This sample was sequenced with an Illumina HiSeq 2000. Template switching introduced a universal primer binding site; the final cDNA contained a unique molecular identifier, enabling accurate counting of TCR cDNA molecules. First-strand cDNA for TCR alpha and beta chains was synthesized from specific primers in the conserved constant-segment region. To control for contamination, every cDNA library carried two barcodes: a SMART-Mk sample barcode plus Illumina barcodes. TruSeq adapter sequences, together with Illumina sample barcodes, were added in two successive PCR steps. TCR alpha and beta cDNA libraries were sequenced on the Illumina HiSeq platform with custom primers. On the authors' methods: Unique molecular identifiers were extracted from raw reads with MiGEC, and CDR3 positions were determined with MiXCR. For each individual, recombination models were inferred using an EM algorithm with the repgenHMM and IGoR tools. Shared clonotypes were analyzed with the tcR package in R, and sharing was normalized by the product of cloneset sizes. To study raw recombination without the effects of thymic and clonal selection, out-of-frame nonproductive sequences were analyzed. The public sequencing data were trimmed at Q25 with fastp and processed into clonotypes with MiXCR by TCRdb, which kept only in-frame beta chains. A single entry per CDR3 protein holds the most common genes and DNA from its merged rows. V and J calls and clone size were set by TCRdb, not the authors. The sample table contains around 530,000 distinct CDR3 sequences; only one count was recorded for approximately 14% of them. The ten largest make up 0.44% of the sample.

The data were also submitted as part of a second study, on yellow fever vaccine responses in identical twins. That second report states: The authors reported that the T cell response to vaccination in identical twins appeared partly convergent and partly personalized. In identical twins, the study followed T cell clones that responded to the vaccine with precision.

Material: CD4+ T cells sorted from blood. The TCR originated in a woman aged 18-30 years in good health. The chain is assembled from TRBV20-1 and TRBJ2-3, with the D segment possibly TRBD1 or TRBD2, each aligning over 5 bases. CDR3 protein: CSARDRLGASTDTQYF. The nucleotide sequence is TGCAGTGCTAGAGATAGACTCGGGGCTAGCACAGATACGCAGTATTTT.